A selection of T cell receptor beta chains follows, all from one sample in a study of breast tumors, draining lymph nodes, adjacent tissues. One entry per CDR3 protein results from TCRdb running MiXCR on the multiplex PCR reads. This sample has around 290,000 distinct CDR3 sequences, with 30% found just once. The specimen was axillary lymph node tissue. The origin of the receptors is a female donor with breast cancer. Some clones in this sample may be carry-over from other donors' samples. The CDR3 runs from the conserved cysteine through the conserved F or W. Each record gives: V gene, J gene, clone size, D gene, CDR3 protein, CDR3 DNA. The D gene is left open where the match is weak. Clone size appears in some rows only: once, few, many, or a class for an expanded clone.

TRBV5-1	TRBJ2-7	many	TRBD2	CASSFLGLAGAEQYF	TGCGCCAGCAGCTTTTTGGGACTAGCGGGAGCCGAGCAGTACTTC
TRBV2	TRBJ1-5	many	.	CASSEALSRYSNQPQHF	TGTGCCAGCAGTGAAGCGCTTAGTCGGTATAGCAATCAGCCCCAGCATTTT
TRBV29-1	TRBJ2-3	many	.	CSHLGSSGDTQYF	TGCAGCCACTTGGGATCGAGTGGGGATACGCAGTATTTT
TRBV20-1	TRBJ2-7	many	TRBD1	CSASQGQLLYEQYF	TGCAGTGCTAGCCAGGGACAGTTGCTCTACGAGCAGTACTTC
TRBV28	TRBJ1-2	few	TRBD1	CASRPQGGAIFGYTF	TGTGCCAGCAGACCCCAAGGGGGCGCTATCTTCGGCTACACCTTC
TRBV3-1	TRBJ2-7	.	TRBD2	CASSQELLAVKEQYF	TGTGCCAGCAGCCAAGAGCTGCTAGCGGTAAAGGAGCAGTACTTC
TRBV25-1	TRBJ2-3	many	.	CASSAAAGRTQYF	TGTGCCAGCAGTGCTGCGGCTGGGAGGACGCAGTATTTT
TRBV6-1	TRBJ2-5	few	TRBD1	CASSEAGDRQETQYF	TGTGCCAGCAGTGAAGCTGGGGACAGACAAGAGACCCAGTACTTC
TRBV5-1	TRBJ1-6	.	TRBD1	CASSFDRGSVRSPLHF	TGCGCCAGCAGCTTCGACAGGGGGTCAGTAAGATCACCCCTCCACTTT
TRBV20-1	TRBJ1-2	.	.	CSARGLAGVGYTF	TGCAGTGCTAGGGGTCTAGCGGGAGTTGGCTACACCTTC
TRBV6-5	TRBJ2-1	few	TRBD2	CASRFGTSGRANEQFF	TGTGCCAGCCGATTCGGGACTAGCGGGAGGGCGAATGAGCAGTTCTTC
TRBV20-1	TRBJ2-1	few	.	CSASPAGTNNEQLF	TGCAGTGCTAGCCCCGCTGGGACAAACAATGAGCAGCTCTTC
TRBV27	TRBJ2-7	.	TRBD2	CASSFGPTRREAYEQYF	TGTGCCAGCAGTTTTGGTCCCACACGGCGGGAGGCCTACGAGCAGTACTTC
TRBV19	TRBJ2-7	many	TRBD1	CASSIADRGAYEQYF	TGTGCCAGTAGTATCGCGGACAGGGGTGCCTACGAGCAGTACTTC
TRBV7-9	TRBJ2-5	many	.	CASSSKETQYF	TGTGCCAGCAGCTCCAAAGAGACCCAGTACTTC
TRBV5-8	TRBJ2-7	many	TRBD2	CASSQLAGGHYEQYF	TGTGCCAGCAGTCAATTAGCGGGAGGACACTACGAGCAGTACTTC
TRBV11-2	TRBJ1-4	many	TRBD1	CASSLTDRYIEKLFF	TGTGCCAGCAGCTTAACGGACAGGTATATTGAAAAACTGTTTTTT
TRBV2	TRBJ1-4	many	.	CASSDRGAGGNEKLFF	TGTGCCAGCAGTGATAGGGGCGCGGGGGGAAATGAAAAACTGTTTTTT
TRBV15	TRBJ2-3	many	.	CATSRDLGGFTDTQYF	TGTGCCACCAGCAGAGATCTAGGGGGTTTCACAGATACGCAGTATTTT
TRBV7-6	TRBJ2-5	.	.	CASSLPRSRGVLGQSRETQYF	TGTGCCAGCAGCTTACCCCGCTCGCGTGGAGTGTTGGGGCAGTCTAGGGAGACCCAGTACTTC
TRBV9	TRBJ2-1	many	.	CASSGSRGREQFF	TGTGCCAGCAGCGGATCTAGGGGCCGTGAGCAGTTCTTC
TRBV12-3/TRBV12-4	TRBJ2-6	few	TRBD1	CASMGPQTGTAYSGANVLTF	TGTGCCAGCATGGGCCCCCAAACCGGGACAGCCTACTCTGGGGCCAACGTCCTGACTTTC
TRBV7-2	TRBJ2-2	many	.	CASSLLGTNTGELFF	TGTGCCAGCAGCTTATTGGGAACTAACACCGGGGAGCTGTTTTTT
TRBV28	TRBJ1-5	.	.	CASRTGSESQPQHF	TGTGCCAGCAGAACAGGGAGTGAAAGTCAGCCCCAGCATTTT
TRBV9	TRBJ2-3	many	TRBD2	CASSKSGRVTDTQYF	TGTGCCAGCAGCAAGAGCGGGAGGGTCACAGATACGCAGTATTTT
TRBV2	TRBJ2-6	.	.	CASSDGRANVLTF	TGTGCCAGCAGTGACGGGAGGGCCAACGTCCTGACTTTC
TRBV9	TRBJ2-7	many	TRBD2	CASSPSGTSVNEQYF	TGTGCCAGCAGCCCGTCCGGGACTAGCGTTAACGAGCAGTACTTC
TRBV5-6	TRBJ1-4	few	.	CASSLGGFNGKLFF	TGTGCCAGCAGCTTGGGAGGGTTTAATGGAAAACTGTTTTTT
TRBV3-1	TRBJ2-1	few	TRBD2	CASSPGGGLRLRAQFF	TGTGCCAGCAGCCCTGGGGGGGGATTGAGGTTGCGGGCCCAGTTCTTC
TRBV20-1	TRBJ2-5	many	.	CSAGRETQYF	TGCAGTGCTGGCCGGGAGACCCAGTACTTC
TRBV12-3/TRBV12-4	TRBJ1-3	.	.	CASSLRPQGPDSGNTIYF	TGTGCCAGCAGTTTACGACCTCAGGGACCCGACTCTGGAAACACCATATATTTT
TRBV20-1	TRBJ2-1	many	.	CSAPLGSNEQFF	TGCAGTGCACCGCTCGGATCCAATGAGCAGTTCTTC
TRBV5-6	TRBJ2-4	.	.	CASSFQGRVRQPNIQYF	TGTGCCAGCAGCTTTCAGGGACGGGTACGCCAACCAAACATTCAGTACTTC
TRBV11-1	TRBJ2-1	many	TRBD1	CASSRPGQGYNEQFF	TGTGCCAGCAGCCGACCGGGACAGGGGTACAATGAGCAGTTCTTC
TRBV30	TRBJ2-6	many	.	CARRRSGANVLTF	TGTGCCAGGAGACGCTCTGGGGCCAACGTCCTGACTTTC
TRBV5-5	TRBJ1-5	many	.	CASSLVGGDSNQPQHF	TGTGCCAGCAGCTTGGTTGGGGGCGATAGCAATCAGCCCCAGCATTTT
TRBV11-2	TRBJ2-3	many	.	CASSLGGQARTDTQYF	TGTGCCAGCAGCTTAGGAGGCCAAGCAAGGACAGATACGCAGTATTTT
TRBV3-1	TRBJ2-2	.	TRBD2	CASSQVLAGTGELFF	TGTGCCAGCAGCCAAGTCCTAGCGGGAACCGGGGAGCTGTTTTTT
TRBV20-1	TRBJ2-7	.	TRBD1	CSGTGGPGGEQYF	TGCAGTGGTACAGGGGGACCGGGTGGCGAGCAGTACTTC
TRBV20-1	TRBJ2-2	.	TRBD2	CSGSPLAGGRTGELFF	TGCAGTGGTAGCCCGCTAGCGGGAGGGAGGACCGGGGAGCTGTTTTTT
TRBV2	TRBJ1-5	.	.	CASSQSITDQLQHF	TGTGCCAGCAGCCAATCCATCACCGATCAGCTCCAGCATTTT
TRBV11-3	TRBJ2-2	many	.	CASSRQGKETGELFF	TGTGCCAGCAGCCGCCAGGGGAAGGAGACCGGGGAGCTGTTTTTT
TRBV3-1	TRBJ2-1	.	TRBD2	CASRGLAGPINEQFF	TGTGCCAGCAGGGGACTAGCGGGACCTATCAATGAGCAGTTCTTC
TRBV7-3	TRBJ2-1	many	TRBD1	CASSLSRTGAHNEQFF	TGTGCCAGCAGCTTATCACGGACAGGGGCCCACAATGAGCAGTTCTTC
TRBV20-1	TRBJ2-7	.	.	CSATTGTCGSYEQYF	TGCAGTGCTACGACAGGGACTTGCGGCTCCTACGAGCAGTACTTC
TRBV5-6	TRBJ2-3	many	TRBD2	CASSLLAGPSTDTQYF	TGTGCCAGCAGCCTACTAGCGGGCCCTAGCACAGATACGCAGTATTTT
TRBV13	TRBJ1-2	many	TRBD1	CASSKDRGAGYTF	TGTGCCAGCAGCAAGGACAGGGGGGCTGGCTACACCTTC
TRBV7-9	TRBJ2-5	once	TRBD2	CASSLDQGLGAQYF	TGTGCCAGCAGCTTAGACCAAGGACTAGGCGCCCAGTACTTC
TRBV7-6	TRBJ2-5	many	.	CASSSIYQETQYF	TGTGCCAGCAGCTCAATATACCAAGAGACCCAGTACTTC
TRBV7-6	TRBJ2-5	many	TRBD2	CASSLGGLVQETQYF	TGTGCCAGCAGCTTAGGGGGACTAGTCCAAGAGACCCAGTACTTC
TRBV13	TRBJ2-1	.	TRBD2	CASSLVGTSGSSSYNEQFF	TGTGCCAGCAGCTTAGTAGGGACTAGCGGCTCGAGCTCCTACAATGAGCAGTTCTTC
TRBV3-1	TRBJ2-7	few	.	CASGLQGIMDEQYF	TGTGCCAGCGGATTACAGGGTATTATGGACGAGCAGTACTTC
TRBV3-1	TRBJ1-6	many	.	CASSLTQGLGSPLHF	TGTGCCAGCAGCTTAACGCAGGGGCTTGGTTCACCCCTCCACTTT
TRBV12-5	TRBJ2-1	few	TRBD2	CASGDSGSSYNEQFF	TGTGCTAGTGGGGATAGCGGGAGCTCCTACAATGAGCAGTTCTTC
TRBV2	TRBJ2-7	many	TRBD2	CASTSNMAGVQYF	TGTGCCAGCACCAGTAATATGGCGGGAGTGCAGTACTTC